A selection of T cell receptor beta chains follows, all from one sample in a study of T cells in Graves' hyperthyroidism and ophthalmopathy. TCRdb ran MiXCR on the multiplex PCR reads and lists one entry per CDR3 protein. The table has about 520,000 distinct CDR3 sequences, approximately 25% seen once; the top ten hold approximately 11%. The sequencing input was blood. These receptors were taken from a woman aged 30 to 39 with Graves' ophthalmopathy. The CDR3 runs from the conserved cysteine through the conserved F or W. The order of the fields is J gene, clone size, D gene, V gene, CDR3 protein, CDR3 DNA. A D gene is named only where the DNA matches it firmly. Clone size is given for some rows only: seen once, a few or many times, or a class if the clone is expanded.

TRBJ1-1,many,NA,TRBV2,CASSGELGVAEAFF,TGTGCCAGCAGTGGGGAGTTGGGAGTCGCTGAAGCTTTCTTT
TRBJ1-5,NA,NA,TRBV6-1,CASSWVAGGNQPQHF,TGTGCCAGCAGCTGGGTCGCAGGGGGCAATCAGCCCCAGCATTTT
TRBJ1-5,many,TRBD1,TRBV20-1,CSAQPSGGRGQPQHF,TGCAGTGCACAACCCTCAGGGGGCCGGGGTCAGCCCCAGCATTTT
TRBJ1-2,NA,NA,TRBV3-1,CASSDTLWGYTF,TGTGCCAGCTCTGATACCCTATGGGGCTACACCTTC
TRBJ2-7,many,NA,TRBV5-1,CASSRDYEQYF,TGTGCCAGCAGTCGGGACTACGAGCAGTACTTC
TRBJ2-7,NA,TRBD1,TRBV29-1,CSAGTGKHEQYF,TGCAGCGCCGGGACAGGGAAACACGAGCAGTACTTC
TRBJ2-5,many,NA,TRBV10-3,CAISEGEDGETQYF,TGTGCCATCAGTGAGGGTGAGGACGGAGAGACCCAGTACTTC
TRBJ1-2,many,TRBD1,TRBV7-2,CASSSRTGGSDGYTF,TGTGCCAGCAGCTCTCGGACAGGGGGCTCGGATGGCTACACCTTC
TRBJ1-1,many,NA,TRBV12-3/TRBV12-4,CASREAGEAFF,TGTGCCAGCAGAGAAGCTGGTGAAGCTTTCTTT
TRBJ1-2,many,NA,TRBV28,CASSLLDRYGYTF,TGTGCCAGCAGTTTATTAGACAGATATGGCTACACCTTC
TRBJ2-7,many,NA,TRBV7-9,CASRPDGSAYEQYF,TGTGCCAGCAGACCAGACGGTAGCGCCTACGAGCAGTACTTC
TRBJ1-2,NA,TRBD1,TRBV6-5,CASSSPDRGNYGYTF,TGTGCCAGCAGTTCACCTGACAGGGGCAACTATGGCTACACCTTC
TRBJ1-3,NA,NA,TRBV2,CASRRGVPSGNTIYF,TGTGCCAGCAGGAGAGGGGTCCCCTCTGGAAACACCATATATTTT
TRBJ2-7,NA,TRBD2,TRBV6-1,CASRSPSGSTYEQYF,TGTGCCAGCAGGTCCCCTAGCGGGTCTACCTACGAGCAGTACTTC
TRBJ1-5,many,NA,TRBV5-8,CASSLESQPQHF,TGTGCCAGCAGCTTGGAAAGTCAGCCCCAGCATTTT
TRBJ1-2,many,TRBD1,TRBV6-1,CASRADRGSYGYTF,TGTGCCAGCAGGGCCGACAGGGGTTCCTATGGCTACACCTTC
TRBJ2-7,many,NA,TRBV27,CASKGALSSYEQYF,TGTGCCAGCAAGGGAGCCCTGAGCTCCTACGAGCAGTACTTC
TRBJ1-1,many,TRBD1,TRBV11-2,CASSTRQGNTEAFF,TGTGCCAGCAGCACCCGACAGGGGAACACTGAAGCTTTCTTT
TRBJ1-2,many,NA,TRBV7-8,CASSVFRESDGYTF,TGTGCCAGCAGCGTATTCAGGGAATCGGATGGCTACACCTTC
TRBJ2-7,few,TRBD2,TRBV4-1,CASSQEGGTRHYEQYF,TGCGCCAGCAGCCAAGAGGGGGGGACTCGCCACTACGAGCAGTACTTC
TRBJ2-7,many,NA,TRBV28,CASSFGGSMYEQYF,TGTGCCAGCAGTTTCGGGGGCTCGATGTACGAGCAGTACTTC
TRBJ1-5,NA,TRBD1,TRBV6-2/TRBV6-3,CASGSTGESNQPQHF,TGTGCCAGCGGGTCGACAGGGGAGAGCAATCAGCCCCAGCATTTT
TRBJ2-2,NA,NA,TRBV12-3/TRBV12-4,CASSLSGWRKYTGELFF,TGTGCCAGCAGTTTATCGGGGTGGAGGAAGTACACCGGGGAGCTGTTTTTT
TRBJ2-7,NA,TRBD1,TRBV20-1,CSARVPGQGTHEQYF,TGCAGTGCTAGAGTTCCGGGACAGGGAACCCACGAGCAGTACTTC